Below, 25 T cell receptor beta chains from the same sample are listed, as sequenced in a study of cytomegalovirus exposure and HLA in healthy donors. Vbeta (60) and Jbeta (13) primers were used in the PCR. The table came from immunoSEQ multiplex PCR; TCRdb's copy has only in-frame clones and leaves some out. The sample consists of about 63,000 clones, more than 60% of them appearing once. Specimen: PBMCs. The receptors stem from a woman aged 40 to 49 in good health and CMV-seropositive.

This chain's CDR3 is CASSVSGNRDYYTDTQYF. The CDR3 bases are TGTGCCAGCAGCGTCTCGGGGAACCGGGACTACTACACAGATACGCAGTATTTT. V usage is TRBV9 and J usage is TRBJ2-3; TRBD2 matches at 7 bases. V shed 2 bases and J 2 bases; nucleotides not matched to a gene: 14. This CDR3 contains 18 residues. CDR1 SGDLS and CDR2 YYNGEE come from the germline V gene. The full variable domain, its missing parts supplied by reference TRBV9 and TRBJ2-3, is DSGVTQTPKHLITATGQRVTLRCSPRSGDLSVYWYQQSLDQGLQFLIQYYNGEERAKGNILERFSAQQFPDLHSELNLSSLELGDSALYFCASSVSGNRDYYTDTQYFGPGTRLTVL.

This rearrangement joins TRBV7-8 to TRBJ2-3; perhaps TRBD2 as D (5 bases). This CDR3 comprises 15 residues. V was shortened by 4 bases and J by 0 bases, with 11 bases between the two germline ends. Germline loops: CDR1 SGHVS, CDR2 FQNEAQ. CDR3 sequence reads: CASSSGLASTDTQYF. The CDR3 nucleotides read TGTGCCAGCAGCTCCGGACTCGCTAGCACAGATACGCAGTATTTT.

V and J are TRBV9 and TRBJ1-2; the match to TRBD1 covers 7 bases. Germline assignment: CDR1 SGDLS and CDR2 YYNGEE. V shed 3 bases, J shed 6 bases, and the junction held 11 bases outside the gene matches. The CDR3 has 15 amino acids. The CDR3 protein is CASSASGKGADGYTF. DNA of the CDR3: TGTGCCAGCAGCGCCTCGGGGAAGGGGGCGGATGGCTACACCTTC.

The chain couples TRBV7-2 to TRBJ2-7; D is possibly TRBD2 (5 bases). The CDR3 sequence is 12 residues long. Germline V gives CDR1 SGHTA, CDR2 FQGNSA. The V and J ends lost 3 bases and 4 bases respectively, with 7 bases between them. CDR3 sequence (DNA): TGTGCCAGCAGCTTCCGAGGGTACGAGCAGTACTTC. Protein sequence: CASSFRGYEQYF. The full variable domain, rest sourced from reference TRBV7-2 and TRBJ2-7, is GAGVSQSPSNKVTEKGKDVELRCDPISGHTALYWYRQSLGQGLEFLIYFQGNSAPDKSGLPSDRFSAERTGGSVSTLTIQRTQQEDSAVYLCASSFRGYEQYFGPGTRLTVT.

CDR3 protein: CASSPQGEVGYTF. The CDR3 DNA reads as TGTGCCAGCAGCCCGCAGGGGGAGGTTGGCTACACCTTC. The rearrangement links TRBV7-8 to TRBJ1-2; TRBD1 matches 7 bases. The CDR3 runs to 13 residues. The junction had 7 bases not matched to a gene; V was cut back by 5 bases and J by 7 bases. Germline V gene lookup returns CDR1 SGHVS and CDR2 FQNEAQ.

J is TRBJ1-1 and V is TRBV14; perhaps TRBD1 as D (6 bases). CDR3 length: 15 residues. CDR1 and CDR2 from the germline V gene are SGHDN and FVKESK. V was pared by 4 bases and J by 3 bases, with 15 bases between. The CDR3 DNA reads as TGTGCCAGCAGCCCCCTAGACAGGCCATACACTGAAGCTTTCTTT. Amino acid sequence: CASSPLDRPYTEAFF.

This clone has only one observation. This CDR3 is also generated by other DNA sequences in the sample. The chain couples TRBV27 to TRBJ2-7; TRBD1 agrees at 7 bases. Losses at the gene ends were 5 bases for V and 2 bases for J; bases not matched to a gene: 6. The CDR3 consists of 14 residues. Looked up from germline, CDR1 is MNHEY and CDR2 is SMNVEV (reference sequence). DNA for the CDR3: TGTGCCAGCAGTCCCGGGACAGTTGCCTACGAGCAGTACTTC. Its protein product is CASSPGTVAYEQYF.

Points on this clone: The junction departs from germline at one end; a sequencing error may be responsible. The chain combines TRBV7-9 with TRBJ2-7; D is ambiguous. The CDR3 is 14 residues long. CDR1 and CDR2 from the germline V gene are SEHNR and FQNEAQ (reference sequence). The CDR3 DNA is TGTTCCAGCAGCTTAATGGGCAACTCCTACGAGCAGTACTTC. Residues: CSSSLMGNSYEQYF. The entire variable domain, with the rest obtained from reference TRBV7-9 and TRBJ2-7, is as follows: DTGVSQNPRHKITKRGQNVTFRCDPISEHNRLYWYRQTLGQGPEFLTYFQNEAQLEKSRLLSDRFSAERPKGSFSTLEIQRTEQGDSAMYLCSSSLMGNSYEQYFGPGTRLTVT.

The V call is TRBV11-2, the J call TRBJ1-2, with D tentatively TRBD1 (6 bases). The V gene lost 2 bases and the J gene lost 1 base, with 14 bases spanning the gap. CDR3 length equals 16 residues. Per the germline V gene, CDR1 is SGHAT and CDR2 is FQNNGV. The CDR3 spells CASSLKGVGRNYGYTF. CDR3 nucleotides: TGTGCCAGCAGCTTAAAGGGGGTAGGCCGTAACTATGGCTACACCTTC. Using reference TRBV11-2 and TRBJ1-2 for the parts outside the CDR3, the full variable domain is EAGVAQSPRYKIIEKRQSVAFWCNPISGHATLYWYQQILGQGPKLLIQFQNNGVVDDSQLPKDRFSAERLKGVDSTLKIQPAKLEDSAVYLCASSLKGVGRNYGYTFGSGTRLTVV.

This chain uses TRBV25-1 with TRBJ1-2; D is undetermined. Germline lookup yields CDR1 MGHDK and CDR2 SYGVNS. This CDR3 is built from 13 residues. Trimming shortened V by 6 bases and J by 0 bases, and 8 bases separated the two germline ends. As DNA, the CDR3 is TGTGCCAGCAGGGAGGAGACTAACTATGGCTACACCTTC. Residues: CASREETNYGYTF.

The chain uses TRBV5-1 and TRBJ2-3; D perhaps matches TRBD1 (5 bases). This CDR3 has 16 amino acids. Trimming took off 0 bases at V and 2 bases at J, with 13 bases between the two ends. Germline V gives CDR1 SGHRS, CDR2 YFSETQ. CDR3 protein: CASSLGAGMITDTQYF. As DNA, the CDR3 is TGCGCCAGCAGCTTGGGGGCAGGGATGATCACAGATACGCAGTATTTT.

The chain joins TRBV11-2 to TRBJ2-7, with 9 bases fitting TRBD1. V shed 5 bases, J shed 7 bases, and the junction held 15 bases outside the gene matches. Looked up from germline, CDR1 is SGHAT and CDR2 is FQNNGV. The CDR3 runs 16 residues. DNA of the CDR3: TGTGCCAGCAGCCTCGTCGAGACAGGGGGTTTCGGGGAGCAGTACTTC. This sequence encodes CASSLVETGGFGEQYF. Together with reference TRBV11-2 and TRBJ2-7, the CDR3 gives the full variable domain: EAGVAQSPRYKIIEKRQSVAFWCNPISGHATLYWYQQILGQGPKLLIQFQNNGVVDDSQLPKDRFSAERLKGVDSTLKIQPAKLEDSAVYLCASSLVETGGFGEQYFGPGTRLTVT.

This sequence joins TRBV30 and TRBJ2-1; maybe TRBD2 (6 bases). V lost 8 bases, J lost 0 bases, and 11 bases lay in between. CDR3 length: 13 amino acids. CDR1 and CDR2 from the germline V gene are GTSNPN and SVGIG (reference sequence). The CDR3 DNA sequence: TGTGCCAGGGACTCAAGCTCCTACAATGAGCAGTTCTTC. Translated: CARDSSSYNEQFF.

The chain couples TRBV14 to TRBJ1-1; the D is unclear. Trimming pared 1 base from V and 4 bases from J, leaving 19 bases between. This CDR3 region has 17 residues. Per germline, CDR1 SGHDN and CDR2 FVKESK. CDR3 DNA sequence: TGTGCCAGCAGCCAAGTAGGGTCTGGGGTCCGGGGCACTGAAGCTTTCTTT. Its translation: CASSQVGSGVRGTEAFF.

The chain recombines TRBV2 with TRBJ2-2, with 7 positions matching TRBD2. The CDR3 covers 16 residues. From germline, CDR1 is SNHLY and CDR2 FYNNEI. V was pared by 7 bases and J by 5 bases, with 13 bases of the junction left unmatched. CDR3 bases: TGTGCCAGCATAGGATACGGGGGGTCGTTTACCGGGGAGCTGTTTTTT. Residues: CASIGYGGSFTGELFF.

This chain links TRBV7-2 with TRBJ1-6; the D is unclear. The CDR3 length is 12 residues. Trimming pared 5 bases from V and 8 bases from J, leaving 7 bases between. The germline V gene has CDR1 SGHTA and CDR2 FQGNSA. CDR3 amino acids: CASSPGYSPLHF. CDR3 coding DNA: TGTGCCAGCAGCCCGGGGTATTCACCCCTCCACTTT.

On this clone itself: Other DNA sequences in the sample encode the same CDR3. The genes are TRBV11-2 and TRBJ2-3; no reliable D call. Germline V lookup: CDR1 SGHAT, CDR2 FQNNGV. The CDR3 runs 11 residues. Trimming pared 5 bases from V and 6 bases from J, leaving 6 bases between. CDR3 nucleotides: TGTGCCAGCAGCCAAGCGGATACGCAGTATTTT. Translating it yields CASSQADTQYF.

The V and J genes are TRBV29-1 and TRBJ2-2; 7 bases map to TRBD1. The trim removed 6 bases at V and 6 bases at J, leaving 4 bases unmatched. The CDR3 spans 12 residues. Germline V gene sequence: CDR1 SQVTM, CDR2 ANQGSEA. The CDR3 DNA sequence: TGCAGCGTCAAACAGGGGCCCGGGGAGCTGTTTTTT. Its translation: CSVKQGPGELFF.

The gene calls are TRBV30 and TRBJ1-2; D uncertain. Trimming cost V 4 bases and J 1 base, with 7 bases left between them. Germline V CDR1 and CDR2: GTSNPN, SVGIG (reference sequence). The length of the CDR3 is 12 residues. In nucleotides, the CDR3 is TGTGCCTGGAAGGAGTATAACTATGGCTACACCTTC. This gives the protein CAWKEYNYGYTF. The variable domain in full, with the rest retrieved from reference TRBV30 and TRBJ1-2, is SQTIHQWPATLVQPVGSPLSLECTVEGTSNPNLYWYRQAAGRGLQLLFYSVGIGQISSEVPQNLSASRPQDRQFILSSKKLLLSDSGFYLCAWKEYNYGYTFGSGTRLTVV.

The J gene is TRBJ1-1, the V gene TRBV13; 8 bases are a match to TRBD1. The CDR3 sequence is 13 residues long. Germline lookup yields CDR1 PRHDT and CDR2 FYEKMQ (reference sequence). The J segment lost 9 bases and the V segment lost 5 bases, leaving 8 bases of the junction unmatched. The CDR3 sequence: CASSRTGMSKAFF. As DNA, the CDR3 is TGTGCCAGCAGCAGGACAGGGATGTCGAAAGCTTTCTTT.

This clone was seen only a few times. The chain employs TRBV20-1 and TRBJ2-7; D is perhaps TRBD2 (6 bases). Per germline, CDR1 DFQATT and CDR2 SNEGSKA (reference sequence). The CDR3 has 11 amino acids. V was cut by 6 bases and J by 7 bases, with 13 bases left in between. CDR3 DNA sequence: TGCAGTGCGCCAACTAGCCGTGAGCAGTACTTC. Translated, it gives CSAPTSREQYF.

The chain combines TRBV27 with TRBJ2-3; perhaps TRBD2 as D (6 bases). This CDR3 comprises 18 residues. Trimming stripped 1 base from V and 0 bases from J, with 17 bases between. CDR1 and CDR2 (germline): MNHEY, SMNVEV (reference sequence). The CDR3 nucleotides read TGTGCCAGCAGTTTATTCGCGGGGTCCCCCCTGAGCACAGATACGCAGTATTTT. Translated, it gives CASSLFAGSPLSTDTQYF.

This chain uses TRBV4-3 with TRBJ2-2, with a possible D match to TRBD1 (5 bases). V dropped 0 bases and J dropped 5 bases, with 13 bases sitting between them. The CDR3 covers 16 residues. Germline CDR1 and CDR2: LGHNA and YSLEER. The CDR3 region is CASSQEAGQGTGELFF. The CDR3 region has the DNA TGCGCCAGCAGCCAAGAAGCAGGGCAGGGAACCGGGGAGCTGTTTTTT.

This clone was detected once. CDR3 sequence reads: CASRNFGGSMNTEAFF. For the CDR3, the DNA is TGTGCCAGTAGGAACTTTGGGGGCTCCATGAACACTGAAGCTTTCTTT. The rearrangement links TRBV19 to TRBJ1-1; TRBD1 might be the D (6 bases). The length of the CDR3 is 16 residues. CDR1 is LNHDA, CDR2 SQIVND, per germline (reference sequence). Trimming removed 6 bases at V and 0 bases at J, with 17 bases between. Filled out from reference TRBV19 and TRBJ1-1, the complete variable domain reads DGGITQSPKYLFRKEGQNVTLSCEQNLNHDAMYWYRQDPGQGLRLIYYSQIVNDFQKGDIAEGYSVSREKKESFPLTVTSAQKNPTAFYLCASRNFGGSMNTEAFFGQGTRLTVV.

This clone occurred a few times. The V and J genes are TRBV5-1 and TRBJ1-1; D unclear. The germline V gene has CDR1 SGHRS and CDR2 YFSETQ. This CDR3 comprises 13 residues. Deletions cut 1 base from V and 5 bases from J, with 9 bases between. CDR3 loop: CASSLTGLTEAFF. In DNA, the CDR3 is TGCGCCAGCAGCTTGACCGGTCTGACTGAAGCTTTCTTT.